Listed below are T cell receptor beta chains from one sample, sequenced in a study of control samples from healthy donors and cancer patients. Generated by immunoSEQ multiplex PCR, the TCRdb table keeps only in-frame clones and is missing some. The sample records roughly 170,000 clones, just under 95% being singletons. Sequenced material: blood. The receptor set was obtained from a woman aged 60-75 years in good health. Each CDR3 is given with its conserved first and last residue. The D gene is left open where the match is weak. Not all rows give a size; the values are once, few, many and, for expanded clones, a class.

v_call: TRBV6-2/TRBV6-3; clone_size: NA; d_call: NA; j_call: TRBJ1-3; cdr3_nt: TGTGCCAGCAGCGAGCCCGGACGGTACTCTGGAAACACCATATATTTT; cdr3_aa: CASSEPGRYSGNTIYF
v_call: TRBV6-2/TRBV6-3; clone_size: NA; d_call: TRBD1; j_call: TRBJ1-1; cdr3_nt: TGTGCCAGCAGTACAGGGGGCGTGAACACTGAAGCTTTCTTT; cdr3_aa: CASSTGGVNTEAFF
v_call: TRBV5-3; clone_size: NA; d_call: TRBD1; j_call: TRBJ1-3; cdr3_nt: TGTGCCAGAAGCTTTTGGACAGGGACCCGAAACACCATATATTTT; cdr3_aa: CARSFWTGTRNTIYF
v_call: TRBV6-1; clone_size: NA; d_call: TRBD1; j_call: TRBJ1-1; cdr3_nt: TGTGCCAGCAGTGAAGCGTTGGGGGGGACAGGGGGCACTGAAGCTTTCTTT; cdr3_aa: CASSEALGGTGGTEAFF
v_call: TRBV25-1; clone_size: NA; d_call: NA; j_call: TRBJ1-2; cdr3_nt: TGTGCCAGCAGTGAATATTTGGGTACCTATGGCTACACCTTC; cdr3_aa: CASSEYLGTYGYTF
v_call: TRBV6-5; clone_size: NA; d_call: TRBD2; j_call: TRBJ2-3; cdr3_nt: TGTGCCAGCAGTTACTCGGGACTAGCGGGGCTTACGCAGTATTTT; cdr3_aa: CASSYSGLAGLTQYF
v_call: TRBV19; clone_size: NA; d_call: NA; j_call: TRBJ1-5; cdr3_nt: TGTGCCAGTAGTATGGTCAGTAGCAATCAGCCCCAGCATTTT; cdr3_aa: CASSMVSSNQPQHF
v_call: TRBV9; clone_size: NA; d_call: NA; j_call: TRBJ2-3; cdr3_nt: TGTGCCAGCAGCGTCACTTCGGGCAGTGTCACAGATACGCAGTATTTT; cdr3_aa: CASSVTSGSVTDTQYF
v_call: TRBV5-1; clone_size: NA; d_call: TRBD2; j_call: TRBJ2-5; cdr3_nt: TGCGCCAGCAGTACTCTGCCTAGCGGGGGGGAAGAGACCCAGTACTTC; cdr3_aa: CASSTLPSGGEETQYF
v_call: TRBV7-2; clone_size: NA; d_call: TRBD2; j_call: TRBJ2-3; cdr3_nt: TGTGCCAGCAGCCCCCCAAGGGAGGGTCAGAAGTATTTT; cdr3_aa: CASSPPREGQKYF
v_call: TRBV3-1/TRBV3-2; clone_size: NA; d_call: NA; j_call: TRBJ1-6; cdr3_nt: TGTGCCAGCAGCCCCCCAGGGCGGCCCTATAATTCACCCCTCCACTTT; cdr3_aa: CASSPPGRPYNSPLHF
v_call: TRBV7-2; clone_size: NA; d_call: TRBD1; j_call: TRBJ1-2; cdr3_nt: TGTGCCAGCAGCTTCGGACAGGGTAATGGCTACACCTTC; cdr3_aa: CASSFGQGNGYTF
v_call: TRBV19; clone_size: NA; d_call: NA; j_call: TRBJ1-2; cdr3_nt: TGTGCCAGTAGTATAGTAGGACAGTTCTATGGCTACACCTTC; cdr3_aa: CASSIVGQFYGYTF
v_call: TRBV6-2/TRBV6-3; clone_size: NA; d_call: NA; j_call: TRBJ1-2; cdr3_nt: TGTGCCAGCAGTTACATCGAGGAGGGGGTCTACACCTTC; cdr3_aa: CASSYIEEGVYTF
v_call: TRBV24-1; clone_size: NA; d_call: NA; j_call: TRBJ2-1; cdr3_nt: TGTGCCACCAGTGACCACGGGAAGGAAGGGTTCAATGAGCAGTTCTTC; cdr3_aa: CATSDHGKEGFNEQFF
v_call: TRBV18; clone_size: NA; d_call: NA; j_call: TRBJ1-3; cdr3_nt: TGTGCCAGCTCACCCGGGCAAGGAGCAGGAAACACCATATATTTT; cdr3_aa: CASSPGQGAGNTIYF
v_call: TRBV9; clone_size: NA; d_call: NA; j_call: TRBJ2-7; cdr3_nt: TGTGCCAGCAGCCCGCGGCCAAGCTCCGGGACTGGCTACGAGCAGTACTTC; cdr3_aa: CASSPRPSSGTGYEQYF
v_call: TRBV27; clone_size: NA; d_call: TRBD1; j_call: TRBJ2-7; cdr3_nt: TGTGCCAGTCGTCCGGGACAGAGTACTTACGAGCAGTACTTC; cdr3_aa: CASRPGQSTYEQYF
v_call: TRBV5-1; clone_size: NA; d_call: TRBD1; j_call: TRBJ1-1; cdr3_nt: TGCGCCAGCAGCGGGGGACAGGGAGAGGAGGCTTTCTTT; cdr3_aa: CASSGGQGEEAFF
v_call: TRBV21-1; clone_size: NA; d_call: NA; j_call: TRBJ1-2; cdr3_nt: TGTGCCAGCAGCAAAGCTCGGCGGACCAACTATGGCTACACCTTC; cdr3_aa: CASSKARRTNYGYTF
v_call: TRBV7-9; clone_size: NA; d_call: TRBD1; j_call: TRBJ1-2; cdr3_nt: TGTGCCAGCAGCTCCCCGGGACAGGACTTCTATGGCTACACCTTC; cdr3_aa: CASSSPGQDFYGYTF
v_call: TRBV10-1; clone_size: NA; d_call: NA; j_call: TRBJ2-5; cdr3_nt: TGCGCCAGCAGTGAGTCCTCGGTCGGAGAAGAGACCCAGTACTTC; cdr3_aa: CASSESSVGEETQYF
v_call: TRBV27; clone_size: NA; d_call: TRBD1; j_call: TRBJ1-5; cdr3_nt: TGTGCCAGCAGTCCCTCGGACAGGTTAGGTCAGCCCCAGCATTTT; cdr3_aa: CASSPSDRLGQPQHF
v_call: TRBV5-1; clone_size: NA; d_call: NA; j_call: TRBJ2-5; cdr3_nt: TGCGCCAGCAGCCCCGATGGGGAGGCGGTTGAGACCCAGTACTTC; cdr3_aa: CASSPDGEAVETQYF
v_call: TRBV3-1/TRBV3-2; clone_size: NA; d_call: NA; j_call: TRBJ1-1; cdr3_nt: TGTGCCAGCAGCCGATGGGACGGGAACACTGAAGCTTTCTTT; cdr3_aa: CASSRWDGNTEAFF
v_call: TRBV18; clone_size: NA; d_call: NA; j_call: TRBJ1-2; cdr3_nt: TGTGCCAGCTCATCGGAGACAGGTCCCGGGGGCTACACCTTC; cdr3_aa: CASSSETGPGGYTF
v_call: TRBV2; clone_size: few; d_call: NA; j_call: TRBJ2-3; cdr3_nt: TGTGCCAGCAGTGAAGGAGACAGGTTTATCACAGATACGCAGTATTTT; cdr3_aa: CASSEGDRFITDTQYF
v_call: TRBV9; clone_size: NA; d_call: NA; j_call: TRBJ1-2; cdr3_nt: TGTGCCAGCAGCGTCGACAGGAACTATGGCTACACCTTC; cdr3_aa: CASSVDRNYGYTF
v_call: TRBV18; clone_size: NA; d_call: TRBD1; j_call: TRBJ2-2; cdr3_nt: TGTGCCAGCTCACTCGACAGGGGGAACACCGGGGAGCTGTTTTTT; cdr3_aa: CASSLDRGNTGELFF